One sample yielded the 17 T cell receptor beta chains listed below, sequenced in a study of blood T cell repertoires in COVID-19. Measured with immunoSEQ multiplex PCR; TCRdb has only the in-frame clones, and not every one. The sample has under 200,000 clones, 70% to 85% seen once. What was sequenced was PBMCs or T cells enriched from blood (not recorded which). The receptors were sampled from a woman aged 60 to 75 with acute COVID-19.

J is TRBJ2-1 and V is TRBV3-1 (or the pseudogene TRBV3-2); no clear D gene. This CDR3 contains 11 residues. Trimming removed 5 bases at V and 9 bases at J, with 8 bases between. From germline, CDR1 is LGHDT and CDR2 YNNKEL (reference sequence). The CDR3 DNA reads TGTGCCAGCAGCTCTCCCAGTGAGCAGTTCTTC. Translated, it gives CASSSPSEQFF.

The genes are TRBV7-2 and TRBJ1-2; the D is unclear. Trimming stripped 8 bases from V and 0 bases from J, with 16 bases between. From germline, CDR1 is SGHTA and CDR2 FQGNSA. The CDR3 runs to 15 residues. For the CDR3, the DNA is TGTGCCAGCGAAAGGGTAGCGCGTTCTAACTATGGCTACACCTTC. Translated: CASERVARSNYGYTF.

This chain uses TRBV7-2 with TRBJ2-3, with 7 bases lining up with TRBD1. This CDR3 comprises 13 residues. V dropped 9 bases and J dropped 3; count of bases not matched to a gene: 6. Germline V gene data show CDR1 as SGHTA and CDR2 as FQGNSA. CDR3 residues: CASTPTGTDTQYF. Written as DNA, the CDR3 is TGTGCCAGTACTCCGACAGGGACAGATACGCAGTATTTT. The variable domain in full, completed from reference TRBV7-2 and TRBJ2-3, reads GAGVSQSPSNKVTEKGKDVELRCDPISGHTALYWYRQSLGQGLEFLIYFQGNSAPDKSGLPSDRFSAERTGGSVSTLTIQRTQQEDSAVYLCASTPTGTDTQYFGPGTRLTVL.

The chain is built from TRBV5-6 and TRBJ1-5, with D maybe TRBD1 (6 bases). Trimming left V 5 bases short and J 1 base short, with 16 bases between. Germline lookup yields CDR1 SGHDT and CDR2 YYEEEE. This CDR3 contains 16 residues. CDR3 DNA: TGTGCCAGCAGTCCGAGAACAGGGATCAGCAATCAGCCCCAGCATTTT. Encoded protein: CASSPRTGISNQPQHF.

The rearrangement uses TRBV6-5 and TRBJ2-2; D unresolved. The germline V gene encodes CDR1 MNHEY and CDR2 SVGAGI. V lost 4 bases and J lost 6, with 9 bases in between. The CDR3 has 13 amino acids. CDR3 sequence reads: CASSLGGPGELFF. The CDR3 nucleotides are TGTGCCAGCAGTTTAGGTGGGCCCGGGGAGCTGTTTTTT.

The chain uses TRBV5-5 and TRBJ1-5; no clear D gene. Germline CDR1 SGHKS, CDR2 YYEKEE (reference sequence). Trimming left V 1 base short and J 7 bases short, with 9 bases between. The CDR3 is 13 residues long. CDR3 bases: TGTGCCAGCAGCTTGCAGAGCGGACAGCCCCAGCATTTT. This encodes CASSLQSGQPQHF.

The chain couples TRBV5-6 to TRBJ1-6; D ambiguous. The CDR3 has 16 amino acids. Deletions cut 0 bases from V and 3 bases from J, with 10 bases between. The germline V gene has CDR1 SGHDT and CDR2 YYEEEE. CDR3 sequence (DNA): TGTGCCAGCAGCTTGGCGGCAGGTTACTATAATTCACCCCTCCACTTT. Its translation: CASSLAAGYYNSPLHF.

The chain carries TRBV5-3 and TRBJ1-5, with TRBD1 identical over 9 bases. TRBV5-3 is assigned to the ORF class and has an uncertain function. The V segment lost 4 bases and the J segment 6 bases; nucleotides outside the gene matches: 14. The CDR3 is 17 amino acids. As DNA, the CDR3 is TGTGCCAGAAGCGTGGGAGGCAAAGGGGACAGGGTTCAGCCCCAGCATTTT. It encodes CARSVGGKGDRVQPQHF.

J is TRBJ2-3 and V is TRBV18; 10 nucleotides align to TRBD2. The CDR3 consists of 15 residues. Trimming at V came to 5 bases and at J to 0 bases, leaving 2 bases not matched to a gene. Germline loops: CDR1 KGHSH, CDR2 LQKENI. In nucleotides, the CDR3 is TGTGCCAGCTCAACGACTAGCGGGAGCACAGATACGCAGTATTTT. This translates into CASSTTSGSTDTQYF.

The V gene is TRBV5-5, the J gene TRBJ2-1, with 7 bases fitting TRBD1. V dropped 4 bases and J dropped 8; count of bases not matched to a gene: 15. The CDR3 totals 16 residues. CDR1 is SGHKS, CDR2 YYEKEE, per germline (reference sequence). The CDR3 is CASSPRQGVIGDEQFF. CDR3 nucleotide sequence: TGTGCCAGCAGCCCTCGGCAGGGGGTTATTGGGGATGAGCAGTTCTTC.

The chain employs TRBV24-1 and TRBJ2-3; D possibly corresponds to TRBD1 (5 bases). This CDR3 comprises 16 residues. The germline V and J ends were trimmed by 3 bases and 3 bases, with 15 bases remaining between them. Germline CDR1 reads KGHDR; CDR2 reads SFDVKD. CDR3 sequence reads: CATSDTRVIRTDTQYF. The CDR3 DNA reads as TGTGCCACCAGTGATACCAGGGTCATCAGGACAGATACGCAGTATTTT.

The chain has TRBV7-9 and TRBJ2-7; 9 positions agree with TRBD1. This CDR3 region has 15 residues. V dropped 2 bases and J dropped 4; count of bases not matched to a gene: 6. CDR1 is SEHNR and CDR2 is FQNEAQ in the germline V gene (reference sequence). The CDR3 region has the DNA TGTGCCAGCAGCTTAAGCGGGACAGGGTCATACGAGCAGTACGTC. Its translation is CASSLSGTGSYEQYV.

This rearrangement joins TRBV4-2 to TRBJ2-3, with TRBD1 matching 8 bases. Germline V lookup: CDR1 LGHNA, CDR2 YNFKEQ. This CDR3 is built from 15 residues. V was clipped by 1 base and J by 5 bases; unmatched bases: 5. CDR3: CASSQAGGAEDTQYF. The CDR3 DNA reads TGTGCCAGCAGCCAAGCAGGGGGCGCGGAAGATACGCAGTATTTT.

This clone was seen only once. The genes are TRBV2 and TRBJ2-1, with 7 bases matching TRBD1. The CDR3 sequence is 13 residues long. Per the germline V gene, CDR1 is SNHLY and CDR2 is FYNNEI. V was pared by 4 bases and J by 9 bases, with 6 bases of the junction left unmatched. CDR3 coding DNA: TGTGCCAGCAGTGGACAGGGTGGCAGTGAGCAGTTCTTC. This sequence encodes CASSGQGGSEQFF.

The gene calls are TRBV7-8 and TRBJ2-7, with a possible D match to TRBD1 (6 bases). There are 17 residues in the CDR3. V was cut by 0 bases and J by 7 bases, with 22 bases left in between. CDR1 is SGHVS and CDR2 is FQNEAQ in the germline V gene. The CDR3 DNA is TGTGCCAGCAGCTTAGCGTCGTCAGCAGGGGAAGAAAGGGAGCAGTACTTC. Its translation is CASSLASSAGEEREQYF.

The chain recombines TRBV29-1 with TRBJ2-7; 9 positions match TRBD1. This CDR3 comprises 12 residues. The germline CDR1 and CDR2 sequences are SQVTM and ANQGSEA. After removal of 6 bases from V and 7 bases from J, the junction contained 7 bases not matched to a gene. The CDR3 loop is CSVATGGGEQYV. The CDR3 DNA reads TGCAGCGTAGCTACAGGGGGCGGTGAGCAGTACGTC.

In this sample, this clone turned up once. The chain joins TRBV13 to TRBJ2-7; 7 bases fit TRBD2. The CDR3 runs to 16 residues. V was clipped by 1 base and J by 3 bases; unmatched bases: 9. Germline assignment: CDR1 PRHDT and CDR2 FYEKMQ (reference sequence). CDR3 loop: CASSLVGGGLSYEQYF. The CDR3 DNA reads TGTGCCAGCAGCTTAGTTGGGGGAGGGTTGAGCTACGAGCAGTACTTC.